Included here is one TCR beta chain sequence, with context. Its antigen is undetermined. This sample was included in a study of T-cell reconstitution after alpha-beta-depleted transplantation in children. Study-wide findings and caveats: T-cell counts and diversity were attributed mostly to newly produced T cells one year after transplant. Surviving recipient T cells and intrathymic progenitors accounted for some patients' high TCRbeta diversity at day 60. By about two months after transplant, alpha-beta T cells reportedly arose from several hundred graft clones that had expanded.

As it was prepared, the TCRbeta library received unique molecular identifiers. TCRdb itself ran the PCR reads through MiXCR, one entry per CDR3 protein. Counted here are about 540,000 distinct CDR3 sequences, roughly 30% occurring once; the ten biggest clones make up just over 35%. The V end lost 6 bases, the J end lost 2 bases, and 18 bases lay between the germline ends. The length of the CDR3 is 16 residues. The sample consisted of PBMCs, taken before TCRalphabeta/CD19-depleted stem cell transplant. The sequence was obtained from a boy under two years old with Wiskott-Aldrich syndrome, due to receive a stem cell transplant. This chain connects TRBV12-3 or TRBV12-4 to TRBJ2-3; D remains ambiguous. The CDR3 loop is CASSPLWAKVTDTQYF. DNA for the CDR3: TGTGCCAGCAGCCCCCTTTGGGCGAAGGTCACAGATACGCAGTATTTT.